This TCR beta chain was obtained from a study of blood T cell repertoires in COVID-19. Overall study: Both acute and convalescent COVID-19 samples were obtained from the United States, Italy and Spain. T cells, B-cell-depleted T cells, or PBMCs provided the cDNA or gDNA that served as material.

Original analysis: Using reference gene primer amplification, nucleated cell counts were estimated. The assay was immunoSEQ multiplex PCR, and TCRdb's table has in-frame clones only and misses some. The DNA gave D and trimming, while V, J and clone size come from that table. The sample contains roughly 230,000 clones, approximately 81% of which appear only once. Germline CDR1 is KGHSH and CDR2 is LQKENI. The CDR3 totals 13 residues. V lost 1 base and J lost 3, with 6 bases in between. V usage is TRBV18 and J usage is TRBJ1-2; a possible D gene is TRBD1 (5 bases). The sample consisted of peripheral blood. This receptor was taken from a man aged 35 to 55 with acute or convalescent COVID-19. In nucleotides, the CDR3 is TGTGCCAGCTCACCACAGACAGACTATGGCTACACCTTC. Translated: CASSPQTDYGYTF.